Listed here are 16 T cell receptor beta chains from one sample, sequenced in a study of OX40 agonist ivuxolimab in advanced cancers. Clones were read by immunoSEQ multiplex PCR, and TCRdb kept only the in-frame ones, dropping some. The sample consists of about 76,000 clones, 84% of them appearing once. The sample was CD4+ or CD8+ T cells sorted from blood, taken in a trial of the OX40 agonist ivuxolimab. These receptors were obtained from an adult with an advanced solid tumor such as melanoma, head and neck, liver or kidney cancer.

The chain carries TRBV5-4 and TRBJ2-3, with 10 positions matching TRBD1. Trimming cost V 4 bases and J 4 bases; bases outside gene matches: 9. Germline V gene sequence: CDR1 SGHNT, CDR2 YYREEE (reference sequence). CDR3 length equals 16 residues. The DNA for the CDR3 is TGTGCCAGCAGCGGAGGAGGACAGGGGGAATCAGATACGCAGTATTTT. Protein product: CASSGGGQGESDTQYF.

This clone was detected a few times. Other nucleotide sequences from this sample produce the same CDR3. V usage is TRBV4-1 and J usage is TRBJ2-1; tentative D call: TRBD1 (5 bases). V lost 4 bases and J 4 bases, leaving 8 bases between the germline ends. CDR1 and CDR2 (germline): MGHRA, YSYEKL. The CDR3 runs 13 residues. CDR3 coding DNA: TGCGCCAGCAGCCGAGACAGTTACAATGAGCAGTTCTTC. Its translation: CASSRDSYNEQFF.

The CDR3 loop is CASSLLGQGGEQYF. CDR3 nucleotides: TGCGCCAGCAGCCTTCTGGGACAGGGAGGCGAGCAGTACTTC. The V and J genes are TRBV5-1 and TRBJ2-7; 9 bases map to TRBD1. Germline CDR1 SGHRS, CDR2 YFSETQ. Germline trimming cut 4 bases from V and 6 bases from J; bases unmatched to any gene: 8. CDR3 size: 14 residues.

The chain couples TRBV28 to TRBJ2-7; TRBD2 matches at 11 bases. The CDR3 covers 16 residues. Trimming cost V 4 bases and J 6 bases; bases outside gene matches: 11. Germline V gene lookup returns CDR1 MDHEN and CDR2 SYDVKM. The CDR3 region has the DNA TGTGCCAGCAGTTCCGGAAAACTAGCGGGAGTTGGCGAGCAGTACTTC. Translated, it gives CASSSGKLAGVGEQYF.

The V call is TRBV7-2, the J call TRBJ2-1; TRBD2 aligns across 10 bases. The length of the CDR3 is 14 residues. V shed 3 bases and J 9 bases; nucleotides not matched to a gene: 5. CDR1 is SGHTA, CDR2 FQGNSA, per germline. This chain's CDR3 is CASSFLAGVGEQFF. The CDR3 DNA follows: TGTGCCAGCAGCTTTCTAGCGGGAGTTGGTGAGCAGTTCTTC.

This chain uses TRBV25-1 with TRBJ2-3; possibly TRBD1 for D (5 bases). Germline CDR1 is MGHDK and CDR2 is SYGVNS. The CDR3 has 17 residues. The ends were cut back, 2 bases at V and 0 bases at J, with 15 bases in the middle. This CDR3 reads CASSERTDSLSTDTQYF. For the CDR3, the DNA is TGTGCCAGCAGTGAAAGAACAGACAGCCTTAGCACAGATACGCAGTATTTT.

The CDR3 protein is CASRGTGAAIQYF. The CDR3 bases are TGTGCCAGCAGAGGGACAGGGGCGGCGATTCAGTACTTC. V usage is TRBV2 and J usage is TRBJ2-4, with TRBD1 matching 10 bases. Germline V gene sequence: CDR1 SNHLY, CDR2 FYNNEI. The CDR3 is 13 residues long. V shed 6 bases, J shed 10 bases, and the junction held 6 bases outside the gene matches.

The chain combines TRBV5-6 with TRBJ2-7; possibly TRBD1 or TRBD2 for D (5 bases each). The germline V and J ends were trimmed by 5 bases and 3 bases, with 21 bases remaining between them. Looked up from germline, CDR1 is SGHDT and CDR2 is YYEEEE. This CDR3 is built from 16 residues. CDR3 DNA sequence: TGTGCCAGCAGATCACGGGGCGCCTTTCTAAGCTACGAGCAGTACTTC. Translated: CASRSRGAFLSYEQYF.

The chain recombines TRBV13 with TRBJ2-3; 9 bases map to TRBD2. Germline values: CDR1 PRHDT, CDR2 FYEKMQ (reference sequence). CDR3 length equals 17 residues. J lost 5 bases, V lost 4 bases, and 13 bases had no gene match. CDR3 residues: CASSSQLGLAGQDTQYF. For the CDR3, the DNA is TGTGCCAGCAGCTCTCAACTAGGGCTAGCGGGACAAGATACGCAGTATTTT.

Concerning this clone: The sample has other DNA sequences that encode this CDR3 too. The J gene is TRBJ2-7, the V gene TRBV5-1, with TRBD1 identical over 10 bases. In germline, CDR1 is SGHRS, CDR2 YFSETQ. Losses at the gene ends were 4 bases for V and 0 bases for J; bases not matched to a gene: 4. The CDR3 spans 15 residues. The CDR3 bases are TGCGCCAGCAGCCCTGGACAGGGGGGCTCCTACGAGCAGTACTTC. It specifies CASSPGQGGSYEQYF.

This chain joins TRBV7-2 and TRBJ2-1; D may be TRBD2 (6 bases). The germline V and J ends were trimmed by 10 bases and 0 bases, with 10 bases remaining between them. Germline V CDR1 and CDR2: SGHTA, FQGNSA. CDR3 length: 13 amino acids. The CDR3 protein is CATPGDSYNEQFF. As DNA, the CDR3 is TGTGCCACCCCGGGGGACTCCTACAATGAGCAGTTCTTC.

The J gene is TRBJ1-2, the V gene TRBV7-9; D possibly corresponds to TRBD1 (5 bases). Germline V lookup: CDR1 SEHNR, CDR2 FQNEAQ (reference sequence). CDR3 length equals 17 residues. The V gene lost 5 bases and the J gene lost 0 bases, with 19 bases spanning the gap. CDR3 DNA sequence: TGTGCCAGCAGCCCTCCGAGGGGCACCAGTTCTAACTATGGCTACACCTTC. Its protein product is CASSPPRGTSSNYGYTF.

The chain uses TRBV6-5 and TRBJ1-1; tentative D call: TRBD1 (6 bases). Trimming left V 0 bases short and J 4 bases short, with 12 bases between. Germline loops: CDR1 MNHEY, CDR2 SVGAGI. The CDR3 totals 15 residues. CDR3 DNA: TGTGCCAGCAGTTACTCCCGGGGCAGGGGCACTGAAGCTTTCTTT. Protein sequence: CASSYSRGRGTEAFF.

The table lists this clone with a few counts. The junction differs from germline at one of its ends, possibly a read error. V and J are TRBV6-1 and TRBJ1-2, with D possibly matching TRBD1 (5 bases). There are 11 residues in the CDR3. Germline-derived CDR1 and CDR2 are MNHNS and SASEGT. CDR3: CASSVWAGPAF. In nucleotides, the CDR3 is TGTGCCAGCAGTGTCTGGGCAGGGCCCGCTTTC.

CDR3 amino acids: CASSHPRGKYTEAFF. In nucleotides, the CDR3 is TGTGCCAGCAGCCACCCCAGGGGGAAGTACACTGAAGCTTTCTTT. V usage is TRBV11-2 and J usage is TRBJ1-1, with 7 bases fitting TRBD1. V dropped 5 bases and J dropped 3; count of bases not matched to a gene: 9. The CDR3 sequence is 15 residues long. CDR1 and CDR2 (germline): SGHAT, FQNNGV.

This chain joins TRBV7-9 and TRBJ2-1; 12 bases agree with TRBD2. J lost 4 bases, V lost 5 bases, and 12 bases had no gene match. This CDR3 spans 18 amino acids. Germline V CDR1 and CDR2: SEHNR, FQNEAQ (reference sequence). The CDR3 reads CASSGSGTSGWGYNEQFF. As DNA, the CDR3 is TGTGCCAGCAGCGGGTCCGGGACTAGCGGGTGGGGATACAATGAGCAGTTCTTC.